Following are 28 T cell receptor beta chains from one sample sequenced in a study of blood T cell repertoires in COVID-19. Libraries were prepared by immunoSEQ multiplex PCR; TCRdb keeps only in-frame clonotypes and omits some of them. The data contain a few hundred thousand clones, 88% of them singletons. Sequencing input: PBMCs or T cells enriched from blood (not recorded which). The receptors stem from a woman under 40 who had been exposed to COVID-19.

This chain joins TRBV5-1 and TRBJ2-7; the D gene is possibly TRBD1 (6 bases). Deletions cut 3 bases from V and 5 bases from J, with 15 bases between. Looked up from germline, CDR1 is SGHRS and CDR2 is YFSETQ. The CDR3 totals 14 residues. The CDR3 is CASSWGHMGDEQYF. In DNA, the CDR3 is TGCGCCAGCAGCTGGGGACATATGGGGGACGAGCAGTACTTC.

This sequence joins TRBV4-2 and TRBJ2-7; tentative D call: TRBD2 (7 bases). With 0 bases removed from V and 2 bases from J, the gap between germline ends came to 20 bases. This CDR3 contains 18 residues. Germline V gene lookup returns CDR1 LGHNA and CDR2 YNFKEQ. The CDR3 nucleotides read TGTGCCAGCAGCCAAGAGAGGGGGGCGGGACTATCCCCCTACGAGCAGTACTTC. As protein: CASSQERGAGLSPYEQYF.

V usage is TRBV27 and J usage is TRBJ2-1; 9 bases align to TRBD2. V was clipped by 3 bases and J by 6 bases; unmatched bases: 6. Per germline, CDR1 MNHEY and CDR2 SMNVEV (reference sequence). CDR3 length equals 15 residues. The DNA of the CDR3 is TGTGCCAGCAGTTTTTTAGCGGGAGCGATCAATGAGCAGTTCTTC. This codes for CASSFLAGAINEQFF.

V is TRBV30 and J is TRBJ2-5; D possibly corresponds to TRBD2 (6 bases). The CDR3 extends over 14 amino acids. CDR1 GTSNPN and CDR2 SVGIG come from the germline V gene (reference sequence). V was pared by 0 bases and J by 5 bases, with 13 bases between. CDR3 sequence: CAWSVFGRGETQYF. CDR3 in DNA: TGTGCCTGGAGTGTGTTCGGCCGGGGGGAGACCCAGTACTTC.

This rearrangement joins TRBV5-1 to TRBJ2-3; 8 bases are shared with TRBD2. J lost 0 bases, V lost 8 bases, and 2 bases had no gene match. The CDR3 loop spans 13 amino acids. Germline assignment: CDR1 SGHRS and CDR2 YFSETQ. The CDR3 sequence is CASTSGSTDTQYF. The CDR3 DNA is TGCGCCAGTACTAGCGGTAGCACAGATACGCAGTATTTT. Full variable domain (rest looked up from reference TRBV5-1 and TRBJ2-3): KAGVTQTPRYLIKTRGQQVTLSCSPISGHRSVSWYQQTPGQGLQFLFEYFSETQRNKGNFPGRFSGRQFSNSRSEMNVSTLELGDSALYLCASTSGSTDTQYFGPGTRLTVL.

The J gene is TRBJ2-7, the V gene TRBV25-1; unclear D gene. The CDR3 spans 11 residues. Germline V gives CDR1 MGHDK, CDR2 SYGVNS. V lost 4 bases to trimming and J lost 5 bases, with 6 bases between them. The CDR3 region has the DNA TGTGCCAGCAGTGGTCGTGACGAGCAGTACTTC. Translation: CASSGRDEQYF.

The chain combines TRBV29-1 with TRBJ1-1; TRBD1 matches at 7 bases. The junction had 9 bases not matched to a gene; V was cut back by 7 bases and J by 1 base. This CDR3 spans 14 amino acids. Germline CDR1 and CDR2: SQVTM and ANQGSEA. Here the CDR3 DNA reads TGCAGCGGCGCCCGGCAGGGGGGGAACACTGAAGCTTTCTTT. It translates to CSGARQGGNTEAFF.

The CDR3 reads CASSLAPVATNEKLFF. CDR3 DNA sequence: TGTGCCAGCAGCTTAGCGCCGGTTGCAACTAATGAAAAACTGTTTTTT. This chain joins TRBV7-9 and TRBJ1-4; D is ambiguous. Trimming stripped 0 bases from V and 0 bases from J, with 8 bases between. CDR1 and CDR2 from the germline V gene are SEHNR and FQNEAQ (reference sequence). CDR3 size: 16 residues. The full variable domain, rest sourced from reference TRBV7-9 and TRBJ1-4, is DTGVSQNPRHKITKRGQNVTFRCDPISEHNRLYWYRQTLGQGPEFLTYFQNEAQLEKSRLLSDRFSAERPKGSFSTLEIQRTEQGDSAMYLCASSLAPVATNEKLFFGSGTQLSVL.

The chain carries TRBV7-9 and TRBJ2-7, with TRBD2 matching over 7 bases. The CDR3 has 15 residues. Germline trimming cut 5 bases from V and 1 base from J; bases unmatched to any gene: 8. Germline-derived CDR1 and CDR2 are SEHNR and FQNEAQ (reference sequence). The CDR3 protein is CASSLPGGRSYEQYF. In DNA, the CDR3 is TGTGCCAGCAGCCTCCCGGGAGGCCGATCCTACGAGCAGTACTTC.

V is TRBV18 and J is TRBJ1-1; unclear D gene. CDR3 length: 15 residues. With 4 bases removed from V and 1 base from J, the gap between germline ends came to 13 bases. The germline gives CDR1 KGHSH, CDR2 LQKENI. This CDR3 is CASSQTSGGNTEAFF. The CDR3 DNA follows: TGTGCCAGCTCACAAACAAGTGGAGGGAACACTGAAGCTTTCTTT.

This sequence joins TRBV15 and TRBJ1-6; possibly TRBD1 for D (6 bases). Trimming pared 2 bases from V and 11 bases from J, leaving 16 bases between. CDR1 is LNHNV and CDR2 is YYDKDF in the germline V gene (reference sequence). The CDR3 consists of 15 residues. The CDR3 loop is CATSRLQGGRAPLHF. CDR3 bases: TGTGCCACCAGCAGACTACAGGGTGGGAGAGCACCCCTCCACTTT.

This chain uses TRBV9 with TRBJ2-6; possibly TRBD1 for D (6 bases). V was trimmed by 3 bases and J by 4 bases, leaving 8 bases between them. The germline V gene encodes CDR1 SGDLS and CDR2 YYNGEE. The CDR3 has 14 amino acids. The CDR3 DNA follows: TGTGCCAGCAGCGACAGGGTCGGGGCCAACGTCCTGACTTTC. Amino acid sequence: CASSDRVGANVLTF.

This chain uses TRBV30 with TRBJ1-3, with 7 positions matching TRBD1. This CDR3 comprises 17 residues. CDR1 and CDR2 (germline): GTSNPN, SVGIG (reference sequence). V dropped 2 bases and J dropped 0; count of bases not matched to a gene: 10. CDR3 amino acids: CAWSRWDRGFSGNTIYF. The CDR3 DNA is TGTGCCTGGAGTCGGTGGGACAGAGGCTTCTCTGGAAACACCATATATTTT.

The rearrangement joins TRBV27 to TRBJ2-1, with D uncertain. The germline V gene encodes CDR1 MNHEY and CDR2 SMNVEV (reference sequence). V lost 5 bases and J lost 7, with 15 bases in between. The length of the CDR3 is 14 residues. The CDR3 DNA is TGTGCCAGCAGTCCCGGGTCTTTTTGGAATGAGCAGTTCTTC. Amino acid sequence: CASSPGSFWNEQFF.

The genes are TRBV24-1 and TRBJ2-3; D uncertain. Germline CDR1 is KGHDR and CDR2 is SFDVKD. The CDR3 runs 15 residues. V lost 7 bases to trimming and J lost 2 bases, with 15 bases between them. CDR3 loop: CATSPGATPTDTQYF. In DNA form, the CDR3 reads TGTGCCACCAGCCCCGGAGCGACCCCCACAGATACGCAGTATTTT.

This chain uses TRBV28 with TRBJ2-1, with 9 positions matching TRBD2. Germline CDR1 and CDR2: MDHEN and SYDVKM. The CDR3 consists of 17 residues. V shed 4 bases, J shed 4 bases, and the junction held 11 bases outside the gene matches. CDR3 in DNA: TGTGCCAGCAGTTCCCCCCTAGGGCTAGCGGGGTACAATGAGCAGTTCTTC. It codes for CASSSPLGLAGYNEQFF.

For this clone: Other DNA sequences of this sample code for an identical CDR3. This sequence joins TRBV4-1 and TRBJ1-2; 8 bases agree with TRBD1. CDR3 length: 14 amino acids. The V segment lost 4 bases and the J segment 3 bases; nucleotides outside the gene matches: 4. The germline V gene encodes CDR1 MGHRA and CDR2 YSYEKL. In DNA, the CDR3 is TGCGCCAGCAGCCCCACGGGACAGGACTATGGCTACACCTTC. The encoded protein is CASSPTGQDYGYTF.

The chain employs TRBV28 and TRBJ2-1; 9 bases are a match to TRBD2. Trimming took 4 bases from V and 6 from J; bases not matched to a gene: 13. Looked up from germline, CDR1 is MDHEN and CDR2 is SYDVKM. The CDR3 has 17 residues. The CDR3 coding sequence is TGTGCCAGCAGTTCTAAGACGGGACTAGCAGCCCTCAATGAGCAGTTCTTC. The encoded protein is CASSSKTGLAALNEQFF. The complete variable domain, with remaining parts taken from reference TRBV28 and TRBJ2-1, reads DVKVTQSSRYLVKRTGEKVFLECVQDMDHENMFWYRQDPGLGLRLIYFSYDVKMKEKGDIPEGYSVSREKKERFSLILESASTNQTSMYLCASSSKTGLAALNEQFFGPGTRLTVL.

This sequence joins TRBV18 and TRBJ2-3, with D possibly TRBD2 on 5 matching bases. The CDR3 sequence is 15 residues long. Germline V gene data show CDR1 as KGHSH and CDR2 as LQKENI. V was clipped by 3 bases and J by 0 bases, with 10 bases between them. CDR3 sequence: CASSPYRGSTDTQYF. CDR3 DNA sequence: TGTGCCAGCTCACCGTACCGGGGTAGCACAGATACGCAGTATTTT.

V usage is TRBV9 and J usage is TRBJ1-4, with no clear D. V was clipped by 3 bases and J by 5 bases, with 17 bases between them. Germline V gene sequence: CDR1 SGDLS, CDR2 YYNGEE. The CDR3 is 16 amino acids. The CDR3 sequence is CASSDGDGALNEKLFF. The CDR3 coding sequence is TGTGCCAGCAGCGACGGAGATGGAGCCCTGAATGAAAAACTGTTTTTT.

The chain joins TRBV7-7 to TRBJ1-3; a weak D match, TRBD1 (5 bases). The V gene lost 5 bases and the J gene lost 0 bases, with 11 bases spanning the gap. Germline V CDR1 and CDR2: SSHAT, FNYEAQ (reference sequence). There are 15 residues in the CDR3. In nucleotides, the CDR3 is TGTGCCAGCAGCCCAGGGTTAACCTCTGGAAACACCATATATTTT. Residues: CASSPGLTSGNTIYF.

The rearrangement joins TRBV3-1 (or the pseudogene TRBV3-2) to TRBJ2-3; 8 nucleotides line up with TRBD2. Germline CDR1 and CDR2: LGHDT and YNNKEL (reference sequence). The CDR3 has 14 residues. Trimming at V came to 8 bases and at J to 0 bases, leaving 4 bases not matched to a gene. CDR3 region: CASASGSSTDTQYF. Here the CDR3 DNA reads TGTGCCAGCGCTAGCGGGTCAAGCACAGATACGCAGTATTTT.

The chain employs TRBV19 and TRBJ2-1, with 13 nucleotides matching TRBD2. The J segment lost 7 bases and the V segment lost 7 bases, leaving 19 bases of the junction unmatched. This CDR3 is built from 19 residues. The V gene's germline CDR1 is LNHDA and CDR2 SQIVND (reference sequence). CDR3 amino acids: CASMGRAGGGLAGSNEQFF. CDR3 bases: TGTGCCAGTATGGGGAGGGCAGGAGGGGGACTAGCGGGAAGTAATGAGCAGTTCTTC. The whole variable domain, remainder taken from reference TRBV19 and TRBJ2-1, is DGGITQSPKYLFRKEGQNVTLSCEQNLNHDAMYWYRQDPGQGLRLIYYSQIVNDFQKGDIAEGYSVSREKKESFPLTVTSAQKNPTAFYLCASMGRAGGGLAGSNEQFFGPGTRLTVL.

The chain links TRBV9 to TRBJ1-3; 8 bases align to TRBD1. CDR3 size: 16 residues. Germline assignment: CDR1 SGDLS and CDR2 YYNGEE. The V and J ends lost 4 bases and 4 bases, in that order; junction bases with no gene match: 10. The CDR3 here is CASSPPGTGWGNTIYF. CDR3 DNA: TGTGCCAGCAGCCCGCCCGGGACAGGTTGGGGAAACACCATATATTTT.

This chain connects TRBV7-9 to TRBJ2-7; TRBD2 matches at 16 bases. V trimming: 5 bases; J trimming: 6 bases; junction bases outside the gene matches: 16. CDR3 length: 19 amino acids. Germline-derived CDR1 and CDR2 are SEHNR and FQNEAQ (reference sequence). The CDR3 loop is CASSLKGLAGGASRPEQYF. DNA of the CDR3: TGTGCCAGCAGCCTTAAGGGACTAGCGGGAGGGGCCTCCAGGCCCGAGCAGTACTTC.

The CDR3 sequence is CASSDLPGEYNEQFF. CDR3 nucleotides: TGTGCCAGCAGTGACTTGCCAGGGGAGTACAATGAGCAGTTCTTC. The V and J genes are TRBV6-4 and TRBJ2-1; D might be TRBD1 (6 bases). V dropped 1 base and J dropped 4 bases, with 11 bases sitting between them. The CDR3 loop spans 15 amino acids. The germline CDR1 and CDR2 sequences are MRHNA and SNTAGT.

The chain links TRBV5-1 to TRBJ1-2; 8 positions match TRBD1. Unmatched junction bases numbered 7, after V lost 4 bases and J lost 5 bases. Germline V gene lookup returns CDR1 SGHRS and CDR2 YFSETQ. The CDR3 has 14 amino acids. In DNA form, the CDR3 reads TGCGCCAGCAGCACGGGACAGGCGGAGTATGGCTACACCTTC. Translation: CASSTGQAEYGYTF.

The rearrangement links TRBV7-9 to TRBJ2-1; 7 positions agree with TRBD2. CDR1 and CDR2 (germline): SEHNR, FQNEAQ (reference sequence). With 7 bases clipped from V and 9 bases from J, the junction kept 24 bases outside the gene matches. This CDR3 spans 18 amino acids. CDR3 sequence: CASTRPGRAGTGEGEQFF. As DNA, the CDR3 is TGTGCCAGCACCCGACCAGGGAGGGCCGGGACTGGGGAGGGTGAGCAGTTCTTC.